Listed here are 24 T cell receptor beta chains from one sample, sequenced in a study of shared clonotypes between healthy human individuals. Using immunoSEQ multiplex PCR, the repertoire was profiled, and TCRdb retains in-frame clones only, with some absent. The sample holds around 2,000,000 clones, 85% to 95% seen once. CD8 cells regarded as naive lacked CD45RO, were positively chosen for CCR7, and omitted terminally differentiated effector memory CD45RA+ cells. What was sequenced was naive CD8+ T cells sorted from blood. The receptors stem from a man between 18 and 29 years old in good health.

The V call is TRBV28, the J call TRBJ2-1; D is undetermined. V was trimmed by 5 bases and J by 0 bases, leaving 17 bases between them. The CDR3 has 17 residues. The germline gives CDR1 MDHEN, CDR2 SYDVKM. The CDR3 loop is CASSTLTGYSSYNEQFF. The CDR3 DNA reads TGTGCCAGCAGTACCCTCACCGGCTACAGCTCCTACAATGAGCAGTTCTTC.

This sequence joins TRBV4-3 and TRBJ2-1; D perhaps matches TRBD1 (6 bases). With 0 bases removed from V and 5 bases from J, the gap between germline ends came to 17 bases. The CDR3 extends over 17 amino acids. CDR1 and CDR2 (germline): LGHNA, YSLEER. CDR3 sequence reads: CASSQDPLGGVHNEQFF. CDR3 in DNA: TGCGCCAGCAGCCAAGACCCCCTAGGGGGAGTACACAATGAGCAGTTCTTC.

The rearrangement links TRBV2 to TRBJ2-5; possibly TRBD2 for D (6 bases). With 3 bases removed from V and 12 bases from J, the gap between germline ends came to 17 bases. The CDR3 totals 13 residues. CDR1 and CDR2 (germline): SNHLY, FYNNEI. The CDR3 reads CASSDSGASVKYF. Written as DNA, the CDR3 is TGTGCCAGCAGTGACTCGGGAGCTAGCGTAAAGTACTTC.

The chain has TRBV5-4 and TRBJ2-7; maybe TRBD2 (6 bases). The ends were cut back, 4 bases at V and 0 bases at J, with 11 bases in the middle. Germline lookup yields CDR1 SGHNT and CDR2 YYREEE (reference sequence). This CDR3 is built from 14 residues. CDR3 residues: CASSRRESSYEQYF. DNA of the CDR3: TGTGCCAGCAGCCGGAGGGAGAGCTCCTACGAGCAGTACTTC. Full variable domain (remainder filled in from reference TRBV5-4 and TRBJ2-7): ETGVTQSPTHLIKTRGQQVTLRCSSQSGHNTVSWYQQALGQGPQFIFQYYREEENGRGNFPPRFSGLQFPNYSSELNVNALELDDSALYLCASSRRESSYEQYFGPGTRLTVT.

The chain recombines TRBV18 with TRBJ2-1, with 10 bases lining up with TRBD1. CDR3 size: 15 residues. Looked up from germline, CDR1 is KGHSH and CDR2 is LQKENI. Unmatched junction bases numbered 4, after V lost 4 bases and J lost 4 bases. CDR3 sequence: CASSRRDRGYNEQFF. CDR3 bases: TGTGCCAGCTCACGCCGGGACAGGGGATACAATGAGCAGTTCTTC.

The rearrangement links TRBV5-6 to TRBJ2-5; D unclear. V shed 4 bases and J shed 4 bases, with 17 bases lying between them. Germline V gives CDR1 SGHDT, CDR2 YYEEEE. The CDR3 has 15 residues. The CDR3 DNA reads TGTGCCAGCAGCGAGGCTGGGCTGGTCGGAGAGACCCAGTACTTC. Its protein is CASSEAGLVGETQYF.

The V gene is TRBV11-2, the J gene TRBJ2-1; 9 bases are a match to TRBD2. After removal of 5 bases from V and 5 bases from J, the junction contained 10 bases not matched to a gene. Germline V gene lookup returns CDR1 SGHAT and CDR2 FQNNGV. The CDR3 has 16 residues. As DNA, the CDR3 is TGTGCCAGCAGCCGTACGAGCGGGGGGACCCACAATGAGCAGTTCTTC. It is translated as CASSRTSGGTHNEQFF.

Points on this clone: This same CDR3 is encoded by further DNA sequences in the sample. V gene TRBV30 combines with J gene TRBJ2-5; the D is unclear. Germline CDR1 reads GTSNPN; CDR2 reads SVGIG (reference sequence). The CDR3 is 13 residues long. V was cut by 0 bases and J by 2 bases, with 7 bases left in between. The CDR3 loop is CAWSVLAQETQYF. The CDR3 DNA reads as TGTGCCTGGAGTGTCCTGGCTCAAGAGACCCAGTACTTC.

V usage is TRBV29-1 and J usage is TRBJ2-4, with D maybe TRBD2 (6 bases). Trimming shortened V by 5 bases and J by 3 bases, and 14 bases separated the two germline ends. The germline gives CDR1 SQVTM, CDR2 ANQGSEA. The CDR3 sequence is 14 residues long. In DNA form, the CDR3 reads TGCAGCGTTTGGGACGGAGGGAACAAAAACATTCAGTACTTC. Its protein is CSVWDGGNKNIQYF.

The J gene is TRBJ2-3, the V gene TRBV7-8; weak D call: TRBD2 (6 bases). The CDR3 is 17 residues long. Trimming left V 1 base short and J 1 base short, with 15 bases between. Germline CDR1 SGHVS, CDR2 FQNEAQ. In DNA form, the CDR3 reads TGTGCCAGCAGCTTAGGGGGCTCGGGAGCCGGCACAGATACGCAGTATTTT. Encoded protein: CASSLGGSGAGTDTQYF.

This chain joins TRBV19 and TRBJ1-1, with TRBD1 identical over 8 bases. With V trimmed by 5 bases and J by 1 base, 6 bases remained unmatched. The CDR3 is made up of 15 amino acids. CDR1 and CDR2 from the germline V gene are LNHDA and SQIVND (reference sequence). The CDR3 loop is CASSARTGPNTEAFF. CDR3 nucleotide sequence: TGTGCCAGTAGTGCCAGGACAGGGCCGAACACTGAAGCTTTCTTT.

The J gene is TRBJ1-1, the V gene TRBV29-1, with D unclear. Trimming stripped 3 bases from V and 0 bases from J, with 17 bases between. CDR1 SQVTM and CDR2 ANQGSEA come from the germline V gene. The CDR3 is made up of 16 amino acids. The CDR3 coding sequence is TGCAGCGTTGATCATGGGGTATTAGGAATGAACACTGAAGCTTTCTTT. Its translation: CSVDHGVLGMNTEAFF. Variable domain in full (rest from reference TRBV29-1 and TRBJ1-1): SAVISQKPSRDICQRGTSLTIQCQVDSQVTMMFWYRQQPGQSLTLIATANQGSEATYESGFVIDKFPISRPNLTFSTLTVSNMSPEDSSIYLCSVDHGVLGMNTEAFFGQGTRLTVV.

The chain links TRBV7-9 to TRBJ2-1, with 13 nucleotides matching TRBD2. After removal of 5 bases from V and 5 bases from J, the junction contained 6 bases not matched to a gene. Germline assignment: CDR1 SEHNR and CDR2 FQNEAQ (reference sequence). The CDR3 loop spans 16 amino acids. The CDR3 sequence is CASSAGTSGIHNEQFF. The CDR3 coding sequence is TGTGCCAGCAGCGCCGGGACTAGCGGGATCCACAATGAGCAGTTCTTC. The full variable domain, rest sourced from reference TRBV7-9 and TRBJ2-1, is DTGVSQNPRHKITKRGQNVTFRCDPISEHNRLYWYRQTLGQGPEFLTYFQNEAQLEKSRLLSDRFSAERPKGSFSTLEIQRTEQGDSAMYLCASSAGTSGIHNEQFFGPGTRLTVL.

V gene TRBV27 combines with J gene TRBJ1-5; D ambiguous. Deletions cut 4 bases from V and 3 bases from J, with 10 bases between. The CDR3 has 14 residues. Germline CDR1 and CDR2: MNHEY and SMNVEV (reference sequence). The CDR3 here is CASSSDGINQPQHF. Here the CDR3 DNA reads TGTGCCAGCAGTTCGGACGGCATCAATCAGCCCCAGCATTTT.

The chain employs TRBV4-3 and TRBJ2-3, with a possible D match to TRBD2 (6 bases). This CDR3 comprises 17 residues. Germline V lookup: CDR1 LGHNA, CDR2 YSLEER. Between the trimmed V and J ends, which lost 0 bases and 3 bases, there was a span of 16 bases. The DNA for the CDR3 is TGCGCCAGCAGCCAAGAAGAGTACGGGGGAGAAACAGATACGCAGTATTTT. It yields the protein CASSQEEYGGETDTQYF.

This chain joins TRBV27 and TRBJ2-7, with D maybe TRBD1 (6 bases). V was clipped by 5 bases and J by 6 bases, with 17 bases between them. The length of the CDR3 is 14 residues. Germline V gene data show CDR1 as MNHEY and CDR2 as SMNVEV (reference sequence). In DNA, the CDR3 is TGTGCCAGCAGTGCCGGCCGGACAGCCCCCGAGCAGTACTTC. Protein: CASSAGRTAPEQYF.

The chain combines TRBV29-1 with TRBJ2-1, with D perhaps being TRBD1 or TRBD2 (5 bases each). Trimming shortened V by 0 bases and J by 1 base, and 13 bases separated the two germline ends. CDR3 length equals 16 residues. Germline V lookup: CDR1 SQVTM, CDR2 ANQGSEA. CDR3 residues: CSVEDPREPSYNEQFF. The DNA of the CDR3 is TGCAGCGTTGAAGATCCCAGGGAGCCTTCCTACAATGAGCAGTTCTTC.

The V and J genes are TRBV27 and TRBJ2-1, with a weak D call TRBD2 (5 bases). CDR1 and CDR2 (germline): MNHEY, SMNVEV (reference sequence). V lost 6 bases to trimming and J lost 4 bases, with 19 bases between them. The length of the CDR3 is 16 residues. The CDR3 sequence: CASSPILGLLYNEQFF. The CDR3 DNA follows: TGTGCCAGCAGCCCTATCCTAGGACTCTTATACAATGAGCAGTTCTTC.

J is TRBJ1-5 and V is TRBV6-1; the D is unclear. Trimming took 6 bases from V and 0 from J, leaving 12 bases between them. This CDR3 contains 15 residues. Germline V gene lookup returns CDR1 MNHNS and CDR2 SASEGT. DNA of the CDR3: TGTGCCAGCAGCTCTCTCAGGTATAGCAATCAGCCCCAGCATTTT. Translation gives CASSSLRYSNQPQHF.

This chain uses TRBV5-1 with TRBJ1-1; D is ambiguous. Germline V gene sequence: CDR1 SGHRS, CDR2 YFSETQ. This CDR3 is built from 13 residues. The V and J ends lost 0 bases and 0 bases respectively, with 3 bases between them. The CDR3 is CASSLDVNTEAFF. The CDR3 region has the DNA TGCGCCAGCAGCTTGGACGTGAACACTGAAGCTTTCTTT.

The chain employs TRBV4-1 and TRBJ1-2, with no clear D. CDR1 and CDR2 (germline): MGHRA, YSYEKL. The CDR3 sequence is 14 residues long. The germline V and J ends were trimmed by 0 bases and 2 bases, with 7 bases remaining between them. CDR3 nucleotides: TGCGCCAGCAGCCAAGACGCAGCAAACTATGGCTACACCTTC. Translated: CASSQDAANYGYTF.

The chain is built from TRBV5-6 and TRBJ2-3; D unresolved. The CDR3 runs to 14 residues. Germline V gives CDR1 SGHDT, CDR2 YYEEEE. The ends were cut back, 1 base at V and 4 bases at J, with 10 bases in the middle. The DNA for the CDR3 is TGTGCCAGCAGCTTGTTGGGCTGGGCAGATACGCAGTATTTT. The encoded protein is CASSLLGWADTQYF. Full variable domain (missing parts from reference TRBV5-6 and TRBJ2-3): DAGVTQSPTHLIKTRGQQVTLRCSPKSGHDTVSWYQQALGQGPQFIFQYYEEEERQRGNFPDRFSGHQFPNYSSELNVNALLLGDSALYLCASSLLGWADTQYFGPGTRLTVL.

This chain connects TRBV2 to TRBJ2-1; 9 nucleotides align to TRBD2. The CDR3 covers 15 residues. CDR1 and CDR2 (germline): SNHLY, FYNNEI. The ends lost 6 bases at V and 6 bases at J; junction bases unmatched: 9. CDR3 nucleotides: TGTGCCAGCAGCGCCGCGGGGGGGACCCTCAATGAGCAGTTCTTC. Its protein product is CASSAAGGTLNEQFF.

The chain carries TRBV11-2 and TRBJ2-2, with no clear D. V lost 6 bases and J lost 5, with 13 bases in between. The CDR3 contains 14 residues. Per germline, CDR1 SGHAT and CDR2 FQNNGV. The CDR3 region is CASSSILGTGELFF. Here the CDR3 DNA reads TGTGCCAGCAGTTCGATTTTAGGGACCGGGGAGCTGTTTTTT.